These 22 T cell receptor beta chains were all obtained from the same sample, sequenced in a study of blood T cell repertoires in COVID-19. Assay used: immunoSEQ multiplex PCR; TCRdb lists only in-frame clones, some missing. The sample carries approximately 200,000 clones, approximately 80% recorded once. Sequenced material: peripheral blood. The origin of the receptors is an elderly woman with acute or convalescent COVID-19.

This clone was seen once. V gene TRBV7-6 combines with J gene TRBJ2-7; a weak D match, TRBD2 (6 bases). Trimming left V 0 bases short and J 5 bases short, with 8 bases between. The CDR3 is 13 amino acids. Germline V lookup: CDR1 SGHVS, CDR2 FNYEAQ. This CDR3 reads CASSLAGEDEQYF. DNA for the CDR3: TGTGCCAGCAGCTTAGCTGGGGAGGACGAGCAGTACTTC.

This clone was picked up one time. CDR3 DNA sequence: TGCGCCAGCAGTGAGGGGGCCAGCTACAATGAGCAGTTCTTC. This sequence encodes CASSEGASYNEQFF. This sequence joins TRBV10-2 and TRBJ2-1; the D gene is possibly TRBD1 (5 bases). CDR3 length: 14 amino acids. Trimming removed 2 bases at V and 3 bases at J, with 8 bases between. CDR1 WSHSY and CDR2 SAAADI come from the germline V gene.

The V call is TRBV2, the J call TRBJ1-1; D might be TRBD1 (5 bases). V was clipped by 8 bases and J by 5 bases, with 18 bases between them. CDR1 SNHLY and CDR2 FYNNEI come from the germline V gene. The CDR3 has 14 residues. In DNA form, the CDR3 reads TGTGCCAGCCGGTGGGGGGGGGAGTGGACTGAAGCTTTCTTT. It encodes CASRWGGEWTEAFF.

This clone showed up just once. The chain joins TRBV10-1 to TRBJ2-2; TRBD1 matches at 9 bases. With 6 bases clipped from V and 4 bases from J, the junction kept 3 bases outside the gene matches. The CDR3 is made up of 14 amino acids. Germline V gene sequence: CDR1 WNHNN, CDR2 SYGVQD (reference sequence). The CDR3 DNA is TGCGCCAGCAGGGGACAGGGTGCCACCGGGGAGCTGTTTTTT. Amino acids: CASRGQGATGELFF.

The chain employs TRBV6-5 and TRBJ1-1; tentatively, D is TRBD1 (5 bases). V lost 6 bases, J lost 1 base, and 9 bases lay in between. Per germline, CDR1 MNHEY and CDR2 SVGAGI. The CDR3 extends over 13 amino acids. CDR3 sequence reads: CASRSTGNTEAFF. CDR3 nucleotides: TGTGCCAGCAGGTCCACAGGGAACACTGAAGCTTTCTTT.

The V call is TRBV18, the J call TRBJ2-2; TRBD2 matches 13 bases. The CDR3 contains 18 residues. V was pared by 1 base and J by 6 bases, with 8 bases of the junction left unmatched. Germline V gene lookup returns CDR1 KGHSH and CDR2 LQKENI. DNA of the CDR3: TGTGCCAGCTCACCACAAACCGGGACTAGCGGGGAACCCGGGGAGCTGTTTTTT. Its translation is CASSPQTGTSGEPGELFF.

V usage is TRBV9 and J usage is TRBJ2-7; TRBD2 agrees at 7 bases. J lost 2 bases, V lost 0 bases, and 5 bases had no gene match. Germline CDR1 is SGDLS and CDR2 is YYNGEE. The CDR3 consists of 15 residues. In DNA, the CDR3 is TGTGCCAGCAGCGTAGATGCTAGCGGAGCCTACGAGCAGTACTTC. Its translation is CASSVDASGAYEQYF.

The chain is built from TRBV10-3 and TRBJ1-5; 7 nucleotides match TRBD1. The J segment lost 6 bases and the V segment lost 4 bases, leaving 9 bases of the junction unmatched. The CDR3 extends over 15 amino acids. Germline assignment: CDR1 ENHRY and CDR2 SYGVKD. CDR3 in amino acids: CAISAGQGVAQPQHF. CDR3 DNA sequence: TGTGCCATCAGTGCGGGGCAGGGGGTGGCTCAGCCCCAGCATTTT.

This clone was detected a few times. The chain has TRBV19 and TRBJ2-3; 10 bases fit TRBD1. Germline values: CDR1 LNHDA, CDR2 SQIVND (reference sequence). The V gene end was trimmed by 6 bases and the J gene end by 1 base; junction bases not matched to a gene: 1. CDR3 length equals 14 residues. In nucleotides, the CDR3 is TGTGCCAGTAGCGGGACAGGGGGCACAGATACGCAGTATTTT. Translating gives CASSGTGGTDTQYF.

This chain links TRBV20-1 with TRBJ2-1; no reliable D call. Trimming took off 6 bases at V and 5 bases at J, with 5 bases between the two ends. Germline assignment: CDR1 DFQATT and CDR2 SNEGSKA (reference sequence). This CDR3 region has 10 residues. The CDR3 DNA sequence: TGCAGTGCCAGCGACAATGAGCAGTTCTTC. This sequence encodes CSASDNEQFF.

The chain couples TRBV6-4 to TRBJ2-1, with 9 bases identical to TRBD2. V trimming: 4 bases; J trimming: 7 bases; junction bases outside the gene matches: 14. Germline V lookup: CDR1 MRHNA, CDR2 SNTAGT. This CDR3 spans 17 amino acids. Written as DNA, the CDR3 is TGTGCCAGCAGTGCCTCCCCAAGTAGCGGGGGTGTAAATGAGCAGTTCTTC. Its translation: CASSASPSSGGVNEQFF.

V and J are TRBV19 and TRBJ2-7; weak D call: TRBD1 (5 bases). Trimming left V 4 bases short and J 3 bases short, with 19 bases between. Germline lookup yields CDR1 LNHDA and CDR2 SQIVND (reference sequence). The CDR3 covers 16 residues. CDR3 sequence reads: CASSTFAGLNFYEQYF. CDR3 bases: TGTGCCAGTAGTACCTTCGCAGGGTTAAACTTCTACGAGCAGTACTTC. The variable domain in full, completed from reference TRBV19 and TRBJ2-7, reads DGGITQSPKYLFRKEGQNVTLSCEQNLNHDAMYWYRQDPGQGLRLIYYSQIVNDFQKGDIAEGYSVSREKKESFPLTVTSAQKNPTAFYLCASSTFAGLNFYEQYFGPGTRLTVT.

V is TRBV27 and J is TRBJ1-6, with 7 bases that match TRBD1. Germline V CDR1 and CDR2: MNHEY, SMNVEV (reference sequence). Losses at the gene ends were 1 base for V and 6 bases for J; bases not matched to a gene: 9. The CDR3 covers 17 residues. This chain's CDR3 is CASSLFGAGQTNSPLHF. CDR3 nucleotide sequence: TGTGCCAGCAGTTTATTTGGCGCGGGACAGACTAATTCACCCCTCCACTTT.

The genes are TRBV21-1 and TRBJ2-5; the table names TRBD2, a call not compared with the DNA. TRBV21-1 is flagged as a pseudogene. This CDR3 is built from 18 residues. In DNA, the CDR3 is TGTGCCAGCAGCCCGCCGACTAGCCGTGGGGGTGAGAAGGAAACCCAGTACTTC. It is translated as CASSPPTSRGGEKETQYF.

The V call is TRBV5-1, the J call TRBJ2-1; 7 positions agree with TRBD2. This CDR3 spans 18 amino acids. V was pared by 0 bases and J by 2 bases, with 11 bases of the junction left unmatched. Germline V gives CDR1 SGHRS, CDR2 YFSETQ. CDR3 sequence (DNA): TGCGCCAGCAGCTTGGCCGCGTTTGGGGGAGGGCCCTACAATGAGCAGTTCTTC. This encodes CASSLAAFGGGPYNEQFF.

V and J are TRBV7-2 and TRBJ2-3; D possibly corresponds to TRBD2 (6 bases). CDR1 is SGHTA, CDR2 FQGNSA, per germline. This CDR3 comprises 16 residues. V lost 0 bases and J 3 bases, leaving 13 bases between the germline ends. CDR3 in amino acids: CASSLAGLPGTDTQYF. The CDR3 bases are TGTGCCAGCAGCTTAGCGGGACTCCCTGGGACAGATACGCAGTATTTT.

The rearrangement links TRBV28 to TRBJ2-5, with 8 bases identical to TRBD2. The CDR3 is made up of 14 amino acids. Germline values: CDR1 MDHEN, CDR2 SYDVKM. V lost 6 bases, J lost 4 bases, and 7 bases stayed unmatched. CDR3 sequence (DNA): TGTGCCAGCAGCATTAGCGGGACCGGAGAGACCCAGTACTTC. Amino acid sequence: CASSISGTGETQYF.

This clone has just one count. The chain is built from TRBV7-2 and TRBJ1-4; 9 bases are shared with TRBD1. The V segment lost 5 bases and the J segment 11 bases; nucleotides outside the gene matches: 3. Germline V gene data show CDR1 as SGHTA and CDR2 as FQGNSA. CDR3 size: 12 residues. The CDR3 sequence: CASSIGQGKLFF. The CDR3 DNA is TGTGCCAGCAGCATCGGACAGGGGAAACTGTTTTTT.

The chain recombines TRBV28 with TRBJ2-2; D remains ambiguous. The germline V and J ends were trimmed by 6 bases and 0 bases, with 11 bases remaining between them. Per the germline V gene, CDR1 is MDHEN and CDR2 is SYDVKM. The CDR3 runs 15 residues. CDR3 nucleotide sequence: TGTGCCAGCAGAGATAGCCTCTCGAACACCGGGGAGCTGTTTTTT. Its translation: CASRDSLSNTGELFF.

V gene TRBV5-1 combines with J gene TRBJ1-2, with 12 bases lining up with TRBD1. CDR1 SGHRS and CDR2 YFSETQ come from the germline V gene. The CDR3 is 18 amino acids. V shed 0 bases and J 0 bases; nucleotides not matched to a gene: 6. The CDR3 protein is CASSLAGTGGSANYGYTF. The CDR3 nucleotides read TGCGCCAGCAGCTTGGCCGGGACAGGGGGCTCAGCTAACTATGGCTACACCTTC. The full variable domain, in which reference TRBV5-1 and TRBJ1-2 provide the parts outside the CDR3, is KAGVTQTPRYLIKTRGQQVTLSCSPISGHRSVSWYQQTPGQGLQFLFEYFSETQRNKGNFPGRFSGRQFSNSRSEMNVSTLELGDSALYLCASSLAGTGGSANYGYTFGSGTRLTVV.

This sequence joins TRBV30 and TRBJ2-5; D perhaps matches TRBD1 (6 bases). The CDR3 is 13 amino acids. In germline, CDR1 is GTSNPN, CDR2 SVGIG (reference sequence). Trimming took 8 bases from V and 7 from J, leaving 20 bases between them. DNA for the CDR3: TGTGCCGCCAGTAAGGGGGAAGTCGGGACCCAGTACTTC. Translated: CAASKGEVGTQYF.

The CDR3 loop reads CASSRQATGAGGYTF. CDR3 sequence (DNA): TGTGCCAGCAGCCGGCAAGCGACAGGGGCTGGCGGCTACACCTTC. The chain uses TRBV14 and TRBJ1-2; 8 bases are a match to TRBD1. This CDR3 has 15 residues. With V trimmed by 4 bases and J by 8 bases, 12 bases remained unmatched. The V gene's germline CDR1 is SGHDN and CDR2 FVKESK.